This T cell receptor (beta chain) is drawn from a study of T cell responses to AZD1222 COVID-19 vaccine. Study as a whole: Analysis merged second doses at about 4 or about 12 weeks. Study outcomes and limitations: Most donors were white British, females outnumbered males, and clonal diversity was possibly underestimated.

With regard to this clone: Its specificity is unknown.

Germline V gene data show CDR1 as SGHRS and CDR2 as YFSETQ. The V and J ends lost 1 base and 0 bases respectively, with 11 bases between them. The CDR3 extends over 15 amino acids. The data were produced by immunoSEQ multiplex PCR, yet TCRdb's version contains in-frame clones alone and is incomplete. The sample contains around 120,000 clones, about 90% of which appear only once. The sequence was obtained from an adult in good health. The chain combines TRBV5-1 with TRBJ2-7; D uncertain. The starting material was peripheral blood, obtained on day 0 of AZD1222 vaccination. The CDR3 reads CASSLMGPSSYEQYF. CDR3 sequence (DNA): TGCGCCAGCAGCTTGATGGGTCCGAGCTCCTACGAGCAGTACTTC. Filled out from reference TRBV5-1 and TRBJ2-7, the complete variable domain reads KAGVTQTPRYLIKTRGQQVTLSCSPISGHRSVSWYQQTPGQGLQFLFEYFSETQRNKGNFPGRFSGRQFSNSRSEMNVSTLELGDSALYLCASSLMGPSSYEQYFGPGTRLTVT.